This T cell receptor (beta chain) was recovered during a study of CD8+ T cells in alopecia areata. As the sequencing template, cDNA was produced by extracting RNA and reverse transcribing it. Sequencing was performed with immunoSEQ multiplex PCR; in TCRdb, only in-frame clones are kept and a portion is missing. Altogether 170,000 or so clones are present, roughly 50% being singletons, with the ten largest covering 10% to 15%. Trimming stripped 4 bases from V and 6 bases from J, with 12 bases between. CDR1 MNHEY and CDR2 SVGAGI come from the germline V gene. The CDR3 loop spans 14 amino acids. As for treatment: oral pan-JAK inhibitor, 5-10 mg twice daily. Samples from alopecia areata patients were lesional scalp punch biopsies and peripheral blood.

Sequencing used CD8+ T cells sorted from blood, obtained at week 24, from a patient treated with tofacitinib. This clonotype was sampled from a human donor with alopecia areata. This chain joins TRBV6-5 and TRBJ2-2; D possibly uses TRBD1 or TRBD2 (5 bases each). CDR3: CASSWGSSPGELFF. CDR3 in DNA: TGTGCCAGCAGTTGGGGGTCCTCCCCCGGGGAGCTGTTTTTT.